The 16 T cell receptor beta chains below were found in one sample sequenced in a study of OX40 agonist ivuxolimab in advanced cancers. Data came from immunoSEQ multiplex PCR; TCRdb stores just in-frame clones and leaves some out. The sample lists about 99,000 clones; around 95% were seen once. The sample was CD4+ or CD8+ T cells sorted from blood, taken in a trial of the OX40 agonist ivuxolimab. Receptors were obtained from an adult with an advanced solid tumor such as melanoma, head and neck, liver or kidney cancer.

The genes are TRBV14 and TRBJ1-2, with TRBD1 matching 8 bases. The CDR3 is made up of 15 amino acids. Germline values: CDR1 SGHDN, CDR2 FVKESK. V lost 3 bases to trimming and J lost 0 bases; unmatched junction nucleotides: 3. The CDR3, as DNA: TGTGCCAGCAGCCAGCAACAGGGGGCTAACTATGGCTACACCTTC. Amino acids: CASSQQQGANYGYTF. The full variable domain, rest sourced from reference TRBV14 and TRBJ1-2, is EAGVTQFPSHSVIEKGQTVTLRCDPISGHDNLYWYRRVMGKEIKFLLHFVKESKQDESGMPNNRFLAERTGGTYSTLKVQPAELEDSGVYFCASSQQQGANYGYTFGSGTRLTVV.

The chain has TRBV15 and TRBJ2-3; no definite D call. The germline V and J ends were trimmed by 0 bases and 3 bases, with 10 bases remaining between them. CDR1 LNHNV and CDR2 YYDKDF come from the germline V gene (reference sequence). The CDR3 length is 15 residues. CDR3 residues: CATSRDPGVTDTQYF. In nucleotides, the CDR3 is TGTGCCACCAGCAGAGACCCAGGAGTTACAGATACGCAGTATTTT.

The V gene is TRBV19, the J gene TRBJ2-3; D not resolved. Per the germline V gene, CDR1 is LNHDA and CDR2 is SQIVND (reference sequence). There are 11 residues in the CDR3. Trimming removed 5 bases at V and 4 bases at J, with 4 bases between. The CDR3 reads CASSGSDTQYF. The CDR3 DNA is TGTGCCAGTAGTGGGTCAGATACGCAGTATTTT.

The gene calls are TRBV10-3 and TRBJ2-5; tentative D call: TRBD2 (6 bases). Trimming took off 10 bases at V and 2 bases at J, with 14 bases between the two ends. Germline loops: CDR1 ENHRY, CDR2 SYGVKD. This CDR3 has 13 residues. In nucleotides, the CDR3 is TGTGCCACCAGACTAGTTGGTCAAGAGACCCAGTACTTC. Translation gives CATRLVGQETQYF.

The V call is TRBV6-5, the J call TRBJ1-6; TRBD1 matches at 10 bases. Germline V gene sequence: CDR1 MNHEY, CDR2 SVGAGI. There are 15 residues in the CDR3. V shed 4 bases, J shed 7 bases, and the junction held 4 bases outside the gene matches. CDR3 DNA sequence: TGTGCCAGCAGTTTTACGGGACAGGGGAATTCACCCCTCCACTTT. This sequence encodes CASSFTGQGNSPLHF.

The CDR3 protein is CASSSYRGDEQYF. CDR3 bases: TGTGCCAGCAGTTCATACAGGGGAGACGAGCAGTACTTC. This chain uses TRBV28 with TRBJ2-7; 7 nucleotides line up with TRBD1. Germline lookup yields CDR1 MDHEN and CDR2 SYDVKM. V was clipped by 4 bases and J by 5 bases; unmatched bases: 5. This CDR3 is built from 13 residues.

This rearrangement joins TRBV28 to TRBJ2-6; D assignment may be TRBD1 or TRBD2 (5 bases each). The germline V gene has CDR1 MDHEN and CDR2 SYDVKM. V was clipped by 7 bases and J by 0 bases, with 25 bases between them. This CDR3 is 20 amino acids long. The CDR3 protein is CASTMIGAPNRPSGANVLTF. In DNA, the CDR3 is TGTGCCAGCACGATGATCGGGGCACCTAACCGGCCCTCTGGGGCCAACGTCCTGACTTTC.

This chain joins TRBV11-2 and TRBJ2-7, with 13 bases identical to TRBD2. The CDR3 extends over 17 amino acids. Germline CDR1 reads SGHAT; CDR2 reads FQNNGV. Trimming cost V 0 bases and J 2 bases; bases outside gene matches: 4. The CDR3, as DNA: TGTGCCAGCAGCTTAGAACAACTAGCGGGAGGGCCCTACGAGCAGTACTTC. Amino acids: CASSLEQLAGGPYEQYF. The whole variable domain, filled in from reference TRBV11-2 and TRBJ2-7, reads EAGVAQSPRYKIIEKRQSVAFWCNPISGHATLYWYQQILGQGPKLLIQFQNNGVVDDSQLPKDRFSAERLKGVDSTLKIQPAKLEDSAVYLCASSLEQLAGGPYEQYFGPGTRLTVT.

The V gene is TRBV7-8, the J gene TRBJ1-1; unclear D gene. The germline V and J ends were trimmed by 5 bases and 5 bases, with 15 bases remaining between them. Germline assignment: CDR1 SGHVS and CDR2 FQNEAQ. The CDR3 has 14 amino acids. CDR3 loop: CASSIIGRRTEAFF. The CDR3 nucleotides are TGTGCCAGCAGCATTATCGGGAGAAGGACTGAAGCTTTCTTT.

V usage is TRBV6-5 and J usage is TRBJ2-7; the D gene is possibly TRBD1 (6 bases). Germline values: CDR1 MNHEY, CDR2 SVGAGI. Trimming pared 2 bases from V and 4 bases from J, leaving 12 bases between. The CDR3 consists of 14 residues. CDR3 protein: CASSYRDNLYEQYF. The CDR3 nucleotides are TGTGCCAGCAGTTACCGGGACAACCTATACGAGCAGTACTTC.

This clone was counted once. This specimen includes other DNA sequences encoding the same CDR3. The J gene is TRBJ2-7, the V gene TRBV19; 9 nucleotides line up with TRBD2. This CDR3 has 14 residues. The germline gives CDR1 LNHDA, CDR2 SQIVND (reference sequence). J gave up 1 base and V 3 bases, and 1 base lay outside the gene matches. CDR3 sequence reads: CASSMTSGSYEQYF. The CDR3 region has the DNA TGTGCCAGTAGTATGACTAGCGGATCCTACGAGCAGTACTTC.

J is TRBJ2-3 and V is TRBV5-4, with 10 bases fitting TRBD2. Germline CDR1 and CDR2: SGHNT and YYREEE (reference sequence). The CDR3 contains 15 residues. V shed 5 bases, J shed 8 bases, and the junction held 11 bases outside the gene matches. The CDR3 DNA is TGTGCCAGCAGATCGAGCGGGGGGGCCCCAGGTACGCAGTATTTT. Protein sequence: CASRSSGGAPGTQYF. Full variable domain (missing parts from reference TRBV5-4 and TRBJ2-3): ETGVTQSPTHLIKTRGQQVTLRCSSQSGHNTVSWYQQALGQGPQFIFQYYREEENGRGNFPPRFSGLQFPNYSSELNVNALELDDSALYLCASRSSGGAPGTQYFGPGTRLTVL.

This clone was found once. V usage is TRBV30 and J usage is TRBJ2-2; 9 bases match TRBD1. After removal of 3 bases from V and 0 bases from J, the junction contained 8 bases not matched to a gene. This CDR3 has 17 residues. Germline V gene lookup returns CDR1 GTSNPN and CDR2 SVGIG (reference sequence). The CDR3 DNA is TGTGCCTGGAGCCCCTGGGACAGGGCTTCGAACACCGGGGAGCTGTTTTTT. Amino acids: CAWSPWDRASNTGELFF. The whole variable domain, filled in from reference TRBV30 and TRBJ2-2, reads SQTIHQWPATLVQPVGSPLSLECTVEGTSNPNLYWYRQAAGRGLQLLFYSVGIGQISSEVPQNLSASRPQDRQFILSSKKLLLSDSGFYLCAWSPWDRASNTGELFFGEGSRLTVL.

The CDR3 loop is CASSSGLGLIYEQYF. CDR3 DNA sequence: TGTGCCAGCAGCTCGGGCCTGGGGCTAATCTACGAGCAGTACTTC. This rearrangement joins TRBV7-8 to TRBJ2-7; possibly TRBD1 for D (5 bases). In germline, CDR1 is SGHVS, CDR2 FQNEAQ. The CDR3 consists of 15 residues. V lost 4 bases and J 3 bases, leaving 16 bases between the germline ends.

The chain links TRBV7-3 to TRBJ2-3, with TRBD1 identical over 7 bases. This CDR3 has 14 amino acids. Germline CDR1 is SGHTA and CDR2 is FQGTGA. Trimming removed 3 bases from V and 8 bases from J; junction bases left unmatched: 8. Here the CDR3 DNA reads TGTGCCAGCAGCTTGGAGCCCCCAGGGGGTACGCAGTATTTT. It encodes CASSLEPPGGTQYF.

The CDR3, as DNA: TGTGCCAGCAGTCCGGGACAGGGAGTCTATGGCTACACCTTC. Its translation: CASSPGQGVYGYTF. The gene calls are TRBV27 and TRBJ1-2, with 9 positions matching TRBD1. Per germline, CDR1 MNHEY and CDR2 SMNVEV (reference sequence). This CDR3 spans 14 amino acids. V shed 5 bases and J 4 bases; nucleotides not matched to a gene: 5.